This T cell receptor beta chain was sequenced during a study of cytomegalovirus exposure and HLA in healthy donors. CDR1 SGHTA and CDR2 FQGNSA come from the germline V gene. The CDR3 spans 16 residues. Unmatched junction bases numbered 10, after V lost 4 bases and J lost 5 bases. PCR involved 60 Vbeta and 13 Jbeta primers. Sequencing was performed with immunoSEQ multiplex PCR; in TCRdb, only in-frame clones are kept and a portion is missing. This repertoire shows about 120,000 clones, around three quarters found once; its top ten account for roughly 2%. What was sequenced was PBMCs. This chain joins TRBV7-2 and TRBJ2-2; 7 bases match TRBD2. This receptor was identified in a man aged 18 to 29 in good health and CMV-seronegative. The CDR3 sequence is CASSSSGTTTTGELFF. The CDR3 DNA sequence: TGTGCCAGCAGCTCCTCCGGGACTACAACGACCGGGGAGCTGTTTTTT.